The sequence of this T cell receptor beta chain was determined in a study of beta chain features in type 1 diabetes. Study-level results: Shorter TCRB CDR3s, moderately but significantly so, were found in Type 1 diabetes patients in all four CD4+ subsets.

All sorted populations exceeded 95% purity. This clone has only a few counts. Antigen unknown. The J segment lost 4 bases and the V segment lost 2 bases, leaving 12 bases of the junction unmatched. The CDR3 covers 17 residues. Germline V gene lookup returns CDR1 MDHEN and CDR2 SYDVKM. Since all of the isolated RNA was reverse transcribed, expressed TCRB transcripts were what got sequenced. Sequenced by immunoSEQ multiplex PCR; TCRdb stores in-frame clones only, minus some. Among fewer than 350,000 clones, over 14% were seen once, and the ten largest hold around 0.015%. V usage is TRBV28 and J usage is TRBJ2-7; 9 bases align to TRBD2. Material for sequencing was naive CD4+ T cells from blood. The source is a man in his late teens or twenties with type 1 diabetes. The CDR3, as DNA: TGTGCCAGCAGTTTAGGCTTCTGGTCTAGCGGGACGTACGAGCAGTACTTC. Translated: CASSLGFWSSGTYEQYF.